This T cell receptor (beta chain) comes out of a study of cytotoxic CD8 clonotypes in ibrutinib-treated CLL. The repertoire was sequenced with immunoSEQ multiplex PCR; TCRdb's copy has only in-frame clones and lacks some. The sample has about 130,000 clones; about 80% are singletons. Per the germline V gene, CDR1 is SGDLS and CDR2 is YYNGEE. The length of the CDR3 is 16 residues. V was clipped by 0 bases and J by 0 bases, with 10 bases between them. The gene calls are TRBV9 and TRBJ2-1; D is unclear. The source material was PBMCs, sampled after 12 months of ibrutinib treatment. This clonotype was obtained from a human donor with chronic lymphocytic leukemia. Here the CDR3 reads CASSVVPESSYNEQFF. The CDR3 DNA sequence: TGTGCCAGCAGCGTAGTTCCGGAAAGCTCCTACAATGAGCAGTTCTTC.